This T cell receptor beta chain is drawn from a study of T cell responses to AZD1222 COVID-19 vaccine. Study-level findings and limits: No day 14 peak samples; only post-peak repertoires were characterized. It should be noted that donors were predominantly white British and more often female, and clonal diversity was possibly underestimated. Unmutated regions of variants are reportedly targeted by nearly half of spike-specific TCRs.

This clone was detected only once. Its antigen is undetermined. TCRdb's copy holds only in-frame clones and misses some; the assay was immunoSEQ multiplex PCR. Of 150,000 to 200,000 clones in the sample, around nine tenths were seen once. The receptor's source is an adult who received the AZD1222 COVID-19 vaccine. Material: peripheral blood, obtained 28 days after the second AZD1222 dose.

The CDR3 region is CASSLTGHLNTEAFF. The CDR3 DNA is TGTGCCAGCAGTTTAACAGGACATTTGAACACTGAAGCTTTCTTT. The chain is built from TRBV27 and TRBJ1-1; D is perhaps TRBD1 (5 bases). Trimming pared 2 bases from V and 0 bases from J, leaving 10 bases between. CDR1 is MNHEY and CDR2 is SMNVEV in the germline V gene (reference sequence). The CDR3 is 15 residues long.